This T cell receptor beta chain was profiled in a study of blood T cell repertoires in COVID-19 (dated by TCRdb to about 2020). Notes on the research overall: Collaborator samples came from the United States, Italy and Spain and covered acute and convalescent phases of COVID-19. HLA class I and class II types, where available, came from metadata supplied by the sample provider rather than from assay-based typing. The material from the prospective study consisted of cDNA or gDNA derived from T cells, B-cell-depleted T cells, or PBMCs. The repertoires were released in a freely available public database intended as a resource for research on the immune response to SARS-CoV-2. The samples were drawn from the first 160 participants of the ongoing ImmuneRACE study and from some 1,300 subjects provided by 6 global collaborators. Nearly every sample came with metadata listing a de-identified subject ID, COVID-19 status, age in years and sex. Deeply sampled blood TCRbeta repertoires from subjects exposed to, actively infected with, or recovered from COVID-19 were included in the dataset.

Samples from volunteer blood donors who had recovered from COVID-19 were contributed by a second Seattle source. Collaborating institutions collected whole blood in K2EDTA tubes following their own protocols. For TCRbeta analysis, collaborators shipped samples as frozen whole blood, isolated PBMCs, or DNA extracted from either of those sample types. Reading the germline V gene gives CDR1 MNHEY and CDR2 SVGAGI. Germline trimming amounts to 6 bases on V and 3 bases on J, with 4 as the count of junction bases outside the gene matches. The CDR3 sequence holds 13 residues, the cysteine and phenylalanine included. The DNA shown is the 39-base CDR3, in frame from base 1. The immunoSEQ Assay, a bias-controlled multiplex PCR, was used to amplify TCRbeta CDR3 regions from genomic DNA. The study's own analysis went as follows. Nucleated cell counts per sample were estimated from amplification of reference gene primers within the assay. To quantify the absolute abundance of each unique TCRbeta CDR3 rearrangement, sequence reads were collapsed and filtered. For each sample, productive Simpson clonality was calculated as the square root of Simpson's diversity index across productive rearrangements. TCRdb re-hosts the immuneACCESS table, in-frame sequences only. Its copies lack some clones; in the studies checked, an unresolved V gene accounts for under half of them, and the cause for the rest is not known. The V and J calls and the clone size are those of that table, but D and trimming were determined from the DNA. The sample table lists approximately 170,000 clones, over 75% of them with a count of one. About an eighth of the sample is in the top ten clones.

Of note for this clone: The specificity of this receptor is unknown. Qualities for individual bases were not recorded, and no much larger clone is one base off.

The study at large found these results: The quantity of clinical and demographic metadata differed by source and by participant and was supplied without curation.

This receptor was obtained from a man between 65 and 79 years old who had recovered from COVID-19. The rearrangement joined TRBV6-5 to TRBJ2-5, with TRBD1 matching 7 junction bases. The specimen sequenced was peripheral blood. For the CDR3, the sequence is CASRGTVKETQYF. The sequenced DNA is TGTGCCAGCAGAGGGACAGTCAAAGAGACCCAGTACTTC.